The clone carrying this T cell receptor (beta chain) was detected once. Trimming cost V 3 bases and J 4 bases; bases outside gene matches: 8. The CDR3 covers 15 residues. This entry belongs to a study of blood T cells in healthy people across ages. For the study at large: About one barcoded beta molecule per two T cells was the capture yield of template switching.

A sample-barcoded 5' primer and a J-beta primer mix were used in a second PCR of roughly 7 to 12 cycles. A template-switch adaptor containing 12 random nucleotides labeled each cDNA molecule. Per sample, CDR3-containing paired-end reads numbered at least 2.5 million. MiXCR, run by TCRdb on the 5' RACE reads, gives a single entry per CDR3 protein. Here the sample spans around 710,000 distinct CDR3 sequences, 43% being singletons. Extracted total RNA amounted to at least 5.5 micrograms for each sample. The chain carries TRBV23-1 and TRBJ2-7, with 8 bases lining up with TRBD1. TRBV23-1 is assigned to the ORF class and has an uncertain function. The receptor comes from a woman aged 55-69 years in good health. The sample consisted of blood. CDR3 in amino acids: CASSHRGQGLYEQYF. CDR3 DNA: TGCGCCAGCAGTCACCGAGGACAGGGTTTATACGAGCAGTACTTC.